Listed below are T cell receptor beta chains from one sample, sequenced in a study of cytomegalovirus exposure and HLA in healthy donors. Using immunoSEQ multiplex PCR, the repertoire was profiled, and TCRdb retains in-frame clones only, with some absent. Of about 35,000 clones in the sample, 80% were seen once. The specimen sequenced was PBMCs. These receptors all stem from a male donor in good health and CMV-seronegative. CDR3s include the opening cysteine and the closing phenylalanine or tryptophan. Each record gives: D gene, J gene, CDR3 length, V gene, clone size, CDR3 protein, CDR3 DNA. The D gene is left open where the match is weak. Expanded clones are given a class, and other clones once, few, many or no size at all.

>.|TRBJ2-5|13|TRBV11-3|.
CASSARTEETQYF
TGTGCCAGCAGCGCAAGGACAGAAGAGACCCAGTACTTC
>.|TRBJ2-7|11|TRBV30|once
CAWSVSYEQYF
TGTGCCTGGAGTGTGAGCTACGAGCAGTACTTC
>TRBD1|TRBJ1-1|16|TRBV5-1|.
CASSLGQTGHGTEAFF
TGCGCCAGCAGCTTGGGTCAGACAGGGCACGGCACTGAAGCTTTCTTT
>.|TRBJ1-2|14|TRBV15|.
CATSTRTESYGYTF
TGTGCCACCAGCACCAGAACGGAGAGCTATGGCTACACCTTC
>.|TRBJ2-6|14|TRBV5-4|.
CASSLGVGANVLTF
TGTGCCAGCAGCTTGGGAGTTGGGGCCAACGTCCTGACTTTC
>.|TRBJ1-5|14|TRBV19|.
CATLTENSNQPQHF
TGTGCCACTCTGACGGAGAATAGCAATCAGCCCCAGCATTTT
>TRBD2|TRBJ2-1|15|TRBV5-1|.
CASSLNSGGGNEQFF
TGCGCCAGCAGCTTGAATAGCGGGGGTGGTAATGAGCAGTTCTTC
>.|TRBJ1-2|13|TRBV6-5|.
CASSYSAATGYTF
TGTGCCAGCAGTTACAGCGCCGCGACGGGCTACACCTTC
>.|TRBJ1-5|14|TRBV6-1|once
CASSDFGSNQPQHF
TGTGCCAGCAGTGACTTCGGGAGCAATCAGCCCCAGCATTTT
>.|TRBJ1-1|12|TRBV29-1|once
CSVDRGNTEAFF
TGCAGCGTTGACAGGGGGAACACTGAAGCTTTCTTT
>.|TRBJ2-1|12|TRBV2|.
CASRPQNNEQFF
TGTGCCAGCAGACCTCAGAACAATGAGCAGTTCTTC
>.|TRBJ2-5|15|TRBV15|.
CATSSGVGGEETQYF
TGTGCCACCAGCAGCGGAGTGGGGGGAGAAGAGACCCAGTACTTC
>TRBD1|TRBJ1-2|14|TRBV4-1|.
CASSRAPTGNGYTF
TGCGCCAGCAGCCGGGCCCCGACAGGGAATGGCTACACCTTC
>TRBD2|TRBJ2-7|15|TRBV6-1|.
CASSRTSGSSYEQYF
TGTGCCAGCAGTCGGACTAGCGGATCATCCTACGAGCAGTACTTC
>.|TRBJ1-4|14|TRBV19|.
CASRDDSPNEKLFF
TGTGCCAGTAGAGATGACAGCCCTAATGAAAAACTGTTTTTT
>TRBD2|TRBJ2-7|14|TRBV27|.
CASKLAGSSYEQYF
TGTGCCAGCAAACTAGCGGGGTCCTCCTACGAGCAGTACTTC
>.|TRBJ1-1|14|TRBV4-1|.
CASSQGAQNTEAFF
TGCGCCAGCAGCCAAGGCGCCCAGAACACTGAAGCTTTCTTT
>TRBD1|TRBJ1-2|16|TRBV7-9|.
CASSSALDRDVHGYTF
TGTGCCAGCAGCTCCGCTCTTGACAGGGATGTACATGGCTACACCTTC
>.|TRBJ2-6|15|TRBV5-1|.
CASSLWGAGANVLTF
TGCGCCAGCAGCTTATGGGGGGCTGGGGCCAACGTCCTGACTTTC
>TRBD1|TRBJ2-7|13|TRBV7-3|.
CASSLTGGYEQYF
TGTGCCAGCAGCTTGACAGGGGGGTACGAGCAGTACTTC